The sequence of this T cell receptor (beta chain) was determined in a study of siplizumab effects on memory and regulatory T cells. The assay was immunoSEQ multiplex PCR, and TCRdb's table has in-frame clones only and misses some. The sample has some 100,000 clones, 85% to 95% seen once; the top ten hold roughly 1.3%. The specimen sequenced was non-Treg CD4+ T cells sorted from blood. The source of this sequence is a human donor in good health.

This chain's CDR3 is CASSPNLDSSGNTIYF. Here the CDR3 DNA reads TGTGCCAGCTCACCTAACCTGGACAGCTCTGGAAACACCATATATTTT. The J gene is TRBJ1-3, the V gene TRBV18, with D perhaps TRBD1 (6 bases). CDR3 size: 16 residues. Per the germline V gene, CDR1 is KGHSH and CDR2 is LQKENI. Trimming left V 3 bases short and J 0 bases short, with 12 bases between.